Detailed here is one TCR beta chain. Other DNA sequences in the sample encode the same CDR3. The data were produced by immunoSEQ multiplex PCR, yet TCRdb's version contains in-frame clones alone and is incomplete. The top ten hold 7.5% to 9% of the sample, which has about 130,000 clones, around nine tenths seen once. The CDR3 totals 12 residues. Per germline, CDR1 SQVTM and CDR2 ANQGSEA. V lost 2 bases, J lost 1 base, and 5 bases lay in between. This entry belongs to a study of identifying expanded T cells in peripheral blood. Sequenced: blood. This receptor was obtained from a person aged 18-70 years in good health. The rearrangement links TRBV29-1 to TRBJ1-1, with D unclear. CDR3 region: CSVENRNTEAFF. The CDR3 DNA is TGCAGCGTTGAAAACCGGAACACTGAAGCTTTCTTT.